A single TCR beta chain is shown here with its context. Using immunoSEQ multiplex PCR, the repertoire was profiled, and TCRdb retains in-frame clones only, with some absent. Of roughly 250,000 clones in the sample, roughly 82% were seen once. The sample belongs to a study of blood T cell repertoires in COVID-19. Germline values: CDR1 MDHEN, CDR2 SYDVKM. Trimming pared 3 bases from V and 3 bases from J, leaving 11 bases between. The CDR3 has 14 amino acids. Specimen: peripheral blood. The chain recombines TRBV28 with TRBJ1-2, with a weak D call TRBD1 (5 bases). The sequence was collected from a woman aged 70-85 years with acute or convalescent COVID-19. The CDR3 nucleotides are TGTGCCAGCAGTTTGGGGGGGGTAGACTATGGCTACACCTTC. Its translation: CASSLGGVDYGYTF.